This T cell receptor beta chain was identified during a study of tumor-infiltrating lymphocytes in localized non-small cell lung cancer. Overall study: Patients included smokers and never-smokers with various histologies, some sampled after neoadjuvant chemotherapy. Study conclusions and caveats: Different pieces of the same tissue were used for each assay. No T-cell fraction difference was seen between IM1 and IM2 tumors.

Only in-frame clones appear in the TCRdb table, and some are missing; sequencing was by immunoSEQ multiplex PCR. Altogether about 16,000 clones are present, approximately 70% being singletons, with the ten largest covering 9.4%. V shed 6 bases and J 1 base; nucleotides not matched to a gene: 13. The V gene's germline CDR1 is MNHEY and CDR2 SMNVEV (reference sequence). The CDR3 is 18 residues long. Details on this clone: Its antigen is not identified.

Material: lung tumor tissue. This TCR derives from a human donor with non-small cell lung cancer. The chain carries TRBV27 and TRBJ1-5; 9 bases match TRBD1. The CDR3 here is CASSPRTGAVGSNQPQHF. The DNA for the CDR3 is TGTGCCAGCAGCCCTAGGACAGGGGCTGTTGGGAGCAATCAGCCCCAGCATTTT.